The 25 T cell receptor beta chains in this list originate from one sample, sequenced in a study of shared clonotypes between healthy human individuals. Assay used: immunoSEQ multiplex PCR; TCRdb lists only in-frame clones, some missing. The sample has about 380,000 clones, 96% seen once. What was sequenced was memory CD8+ T cells sorted from blood. Noted subset: CD45RO+ cells pooled with CCR7-negative TemRA cells. Receptors originate from a man aged 25 to 40 in good health.

Comment on this clone: This sample also contains other DNA sequences that code for the same CDR3. The chain couples TRBV9 to TRBJ1-5; unclear D gene. CDR1 is SGDLS and CDR2 is YYNGEE in the germline V gene. The CDR3 totals 13 residues. Trimming stripped 0 bases from V and 4 bases from J, with 5 bases between. In DNA form, the CDR3 reads TGTGCCAGCAGCGTAGGGTCGAATCAGCCCCAGCATTTT. It yields the protein CASSVGSNQPQHF.

This chain joins TRBV9 and TRBJ2-1; 8 nucleotides align to TRBD1. This CDR3 has 16 amino acids. V lost 3 bases and J lost 6; bases outside the gene matches: 11. Per germline, CDR1 SGDLS and CDR2 YYNGEE. The CDR3: CASSGTPRDRINEQFF. The CDR3 coding sequence is TGTGCCAGCAGCGGAACGCCCCGGGACAGGATCAATGAGCAGTTCTTC.

This clone was detected only a few times. The identical CDR3 is also encoded by other nucleotide sequences in the sample. This sequence joins TRBV11-2 and TRBJ2-7, with a weak D call TRBD1 (5 bases). The V and J ends lost 0 bases and 0 bases respectively, with 9 bases between them. The CDR3 runs 15 residues. The germline CDR1 and CDR2 sequences are SGHAT and FQNNGV. The CDR3 reads CASSLEGDSSYEQYF. The CDR3, as DNA: TGTGCCAGCAGCTTAGAAGGGGATAGCTCCTACGAGCAGTACTTC.

This chain connects TRBV7-9 to TRBJ2-7; the D gene is possibly TRBD1 (6 bases). The V end lost 2 bases, the J end lost 0 bases, and 11 bases lay between the germline ends. Germline-derived CDR1 and CDR2 are SEHNR and FQNEAQ (reference sequence). The CDR3 runs 15 residues. The CDR3 reads CASSLSGGGSYEQYF. The CDR3 DNA sequence: TGTGCCAGCAGCTTAAGTGGGGGCGGCTCCTACGAGCAGTACTTC.

As regards this clone: At one end, the junction sequence differs from germline, possibly due to a read error. V usage is TRBV2 and J usage is TRBJ2-5; D remains unclear. The CDR3 sequence is 13 residues long. CDR1 is SNHLY and CDR2 is FYNNEI in the germline V gene. The CDR3 DNA reads as TGTGCCAACAGTGAACGCCAAAAAGAGACCCAGTACTTC. It codes for CANSERQKETQYF. The full variable domain, rest sourced from reference TRBV2 and TRBJ2-5, is EPEVTQTPSHQVTQMGQEVILRCVPISNHLYFYWYRQILGQKVEFLVSFYNNEISEKSEIFDDQFSVERPDGSNFTLKIRSTKLEDSAMYFCANSERQKETQYFGPGTRLLVL.

The gene calls are TRBV6-5 and TRBJ2-7; D is ambiguous. In germline, CDR1 is MNHEY, CDR2 SVGAGI. The CDR3 covers 11 residues. V lost 6 bases and J lost 6, with 9 bases in between. The CDR3 sequence is CASSPGLEQYF. Written as DNA, the CDR3 is TGTGCCAGCAGCCCTGGTCTCGAGCAGTACTTC.

Here the CDR3 DNA reads TGTGCCAGCAGCGTATCGCGGGGGTACGAGCAGTACTTC. Its protein is CASSVSRGYEQYF. The chain combines TRBV7-3 with TRBJ2-7; TRBD2 aligns across 7 bases. This CDR3 region has 13 residues. Germline CDR1 reads SGHTA; CDR2 reads FQGTGA. The junction had 5 bases not matched to a gene; V was cut back by 5 bases and J by 4 bases.

For this clone: Different DNA sequences within this sample yield the same CDR3. The rearrangement joins TRBV20-1 to TRBJ2-7, with D maybe TRBD1 (6 bases). The CDR3 is 11 amino acids. Germline V CDR1 and CDR2: DFQATT, SNEGSKA (reference sequence). V dropped 5 bases and J dropped 2 bases, with 7 bases sitting between them. The CDR3 reads CSAGQTYEQYF. The CDR3 nucleotides are TGCAGTGCTGGACAGACCTACGAGCAGTACTTC.

The chain has TRBV15 and TRBJ2-1, with D tentatively TRBD1 or TRBD2 (5 bases each). V lost 9 bases, J lost 6 bases, and 21 bases lay in between. Germline loops: CDR1 LNHNV, CDR2 YYDKDF (reference sequence). The CDR3 is made up of 15 amino acids. Written as DNA, the CDR3 is TGTGCCACTAGGGGTCTAAGAGGGCTTGGCAATGAGCAGTTCTTC. It specifies CATRGLRGLGNEQFF.

This clone appeared a single time. One end of the junction does not line up with germline, which may come from a read error. The chain links TRBV4-1 to TRBJ2-1; 7 nucleotides line up with TRBD2. The CDR3 totals 13 residues. Germline loops: CDR1 MGHRA, CDR2 YSYEKL. In DNA, the CDR3 is TGCGCCAGCAGCCAAGATAGAAAGGGCGGGAGAGTCTTC. Translating it yields CASSQDRKGGRVF.

The V call is TRBV6-1, the J call TRBJ2-7; perhaps TRBD1 as D (5 bases). This CDR3 region has 14 residues. Germline loops: CDR1 MNHNS, CDR2 SASEGT. V was cut by 7 bases and J by 0 bases, with 13 bases left in between. CDR3 region: CASKGQGPSYEQYF. CDR3 bases: TGTGCCAGCAAGGGGCAGGGCCCCTCCTACGAGCAGTACTTC.

V is TRBV5-4 and J is TRBJ1-1, with D possibly TRBD1 on 6 matching bases. The germline CDR1 and CDR2 sequences are SGHNT and YYREEE (reference sequence). Trimming left V 0 bases short and J 0 bases short, with 15 bases between. The CDR3 consists of 17 residues. CDR3 protein: CASSLAHRVSMNTEAFF. In DNA form, the CDR3 reads TGTGCCAGCAGCTTGGCTCACAGGGTTTCCATGAACACTGAAGCTTTCTTT. Full variable domain (rest looked up from reference TRBV5-4 and TRBJ1-1): ETGVTQSPTHLIKTRGQQVTLRCSSQSGHNTVSWYQQALGQGPQFIFQYYREEENGRGNFPPRFSGLQFPNYSSELNVNALELDDSALYLCASSLAHRVSMNTEAFFGQGTRLTVV.

The gene calls are TRBV2 and TRBJ2-7; the D is unclear. The CDR3 runs 18 residues. Trimming left V 4 bases short and J 2 bases short, with 24 bases between. Germline CDR1 and CDR2: SNHLY and FYNNEI. The CDR3 bases are TGTGCCAGCAGTGCCTCCGGCCGGATAAGCCCTGGTACCTACGAGCAGTACTTC. This sequence encodes CASSASGRISPGTYEQYF.

The table lists this clone with a count of one. The sample holds other DNA sequences that translate to the same CDR3. The V call is TRBV5-1, the J call TRBJ2-3; D is perhaps TRBD2 (6 bases). CDR3 length: 15 residues. Germline lookup yields CDR1 SGHRS and CDR2 YFSETQ. Trimming shortened V by 2 bases and J by 0 bases, and 10 bases separated the two germline ends. The CDR3 here is CASSFLSGSTDTQYF. For the CDR3, the DNA is TGCGCCAGCAGCTTCCTGAGCGGGAGCACAGATACGCAGTATTTT.

This rearrangement joins TRBV18 to TRBJ2-2; D ambiguous. Germline lookup yields CDR1 KGHSH and CDR2 LQKENI. Trimming took 3 bases from V and 2 from J, leaving 10 bases between them. The CDR3 contains 15 residues. The CDR3 spells CASSPSDLNTGELFF. In DNA, the CDR3 is TGTGCCAGCTCACCCTCGGATCTCAACACCGGGGAGCTGTTTTTT.

The chain joins TRBV5-1 to TRBJ2-7, with D maybe TRBD2 (6 bases). There are 14 residues in the CDR3. Germline loops: CDR1 SGHRS, CDR2 YFSETQ. V was trimmed by 3 bases and J by 2 bases, leaving 12 bases between them. For the CDR3, the DNA is TGCGCCAGCAGCTCGGGACTGACAACCTACGAGCAGTACTTC. Amino acids: CASSSGLTTYEQYF.

This clone was recorded only once. V is TRBV25-1 and J is TRBJ1-3, with D unclear. Germline CDR1 and CDR2: MGHDK and SYGVNS. V lost 3 bases, J lost 8 bases, and 11 bases lay in between. The CDR3 consists of 13 residues. CDR3 nucleotide sequence: TGTGCCAGCAGTGAGACGGGGTTTCACACCATATATTTT. This sequence encodes CASSETGFHTIYF.

The V gene is TRBV10-3, the J gene TRBJ2-4; D gene unclear. Per the germline V gene, CDR1 is ENHRY and CDR2 is SYGVKD. The CDR3 is 12 amino acids. V shed 4 bases and J shed 6 bases, with 7 bases lying between them. The CDR3 region has the DNA TGTGCCATCAGTGCGGCAGGAAACATTCAGTACTTC. It yields the protein CAISAAGNIQYF.

Concerning this clone itself: Distinct nucleotide sequences in the sample also encode this CDR3. The chain employs TRBV19 and TRBJ1-5; D gene unclear. Deletions cut 1 base from V and 4 bases from J, with 5 bases between. The CDR3 runs to 13 residues. Germline CDR1 is LNHDA and CDR2 is SQIVND (reference sequence). The CDR3 nucleotides are TGTGCCAGTAGTATAGCGGGGAATCAGCCCCAGCATTTT. Its translation: CASSIAGNQPQHF. Together with reference TRBV19 and TRBJ1-5, the CDR3 gives the full variable domain: DGGITQSPKYLFRKEGQNVTLSCEQNLNHDAMYWYRQDPGQGLRLIYYSQIVNDFQKGDIAEGYSVSREKKESFPLTVTSAQKNPTAFYLCASSIAGNQPQHFGDGTRLSIL.

This rearrangement joins TRBV7-6 to TRBJ2-5; TRBD1 aligns across 8 bases. CDR3 size: 14 residues. Germline-derived CDR1 and CDR2 are SGHVS and FNYEAQ. J gave up 4 bases and V 6 bases, and 7 bases lay outside the gene matches. The DNA of the CDR3 is TGTGCCAGCAGTCAGGACAGGGTGTCAGAGACCCAGTACTTC. It yields the protein CASSQDRVSETQYF.

CDR3 bases: TGTGCCAGCTCACCCGACAACAGGGAAAAAGGCTACACCTTC. This sequence encodes CASSPDNREKGYTF. The chain joins TRBV18 to TRBJ1-2; D is perhaps TRBD1 (6 bases). The V and J ends lost 3 bases and 8 bases respectively, with 16 bases between them. Germline-derived CDR1 and CDR2 are KGHSH and LQKENI. This CDR3 spans 14 amino acids.

With respect to this clone: At one end the junction does not follow the germline gene, possibly because of a read error. The rearrangement links TRBV28 to TRBJ2-4; the D gene is possibly TRBD1 (5 bases). Germline assignment: CDR1 MDHEN and CDR2 SYDVKM. CDR3 length: 11 amino acids. In DNA, the CDR3 is TGTGCCAGCAGTTTATCCACGGACATACACTTC. This codes for CASSLSTDIHF.

The V gene is TRBV11-2, the J gene TRBJ2-7; D is undetermined. This CDR3 spans 14 amino acids. The V and J ends lost 0 bases and 0 bases respectively, with 6 bases between them. From germline, CDR1 is SGHAT and CDR2 FQNNGV. In nucleotides, the CDR3 is TGTGCCAGCAGCTTAGATCCTAGCTCCTACGAGCAGTACTTC. It translates to CASSLDPSSYEQYF.

The chain links TRBV5-6 to TRBJ2-1, with D hard to call. The CDR3 has 13 amino acids. V lost 4 bases and J lost 6, with 11 bases in between. CDR1 and CDR2 (germline): SGHDT, YYEEEE. CDR3 sequence: CASSPTTGNEQFF. CDR3 coding DNA: TGTGCCAGCAGCCCGACCACTGGCAATGAGCAGTTCTTC.

The chain recombines TRBV6-1 with TRBJ1-1; TRBD1 aligns across 8 bases. This CDR3 is 14 amino acids long. Unmatched junction bases numbered 7, after V lost 6 bases and J lost 4 bases. Germline CDR1 reads MNHNS; CDR2 reads SASEGT. DNA of the CDR3: TGTGCCAGCAGAGCCGACAGGGGAGTCACTGAAGCTTTCTTT. Its protein is CASRADRGVTEAFF.